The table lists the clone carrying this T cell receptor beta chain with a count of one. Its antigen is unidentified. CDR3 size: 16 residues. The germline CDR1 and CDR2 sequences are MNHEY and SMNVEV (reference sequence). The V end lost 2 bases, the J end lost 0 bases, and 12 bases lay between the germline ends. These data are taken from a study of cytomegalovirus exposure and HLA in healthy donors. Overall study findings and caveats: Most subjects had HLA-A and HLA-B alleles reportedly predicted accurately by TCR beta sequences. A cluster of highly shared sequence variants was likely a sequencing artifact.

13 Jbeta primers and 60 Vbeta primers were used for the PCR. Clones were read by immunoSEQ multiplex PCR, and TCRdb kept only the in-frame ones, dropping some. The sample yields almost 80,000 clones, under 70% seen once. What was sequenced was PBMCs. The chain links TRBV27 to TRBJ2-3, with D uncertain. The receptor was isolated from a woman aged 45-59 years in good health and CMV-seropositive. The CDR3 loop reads CASSLILPASTDTQYF. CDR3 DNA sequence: TGTGCCAGCAGTTTAATACTGCCCGCTAGCACAGATACGCAGTATTTT.